The clone carrying this TCR beta chain occurred a few times. This sample is drawn from a study of identical twins. The V gene's germline CDR1 is SQVTM and CDR2 ANQGSEA. The CDR3 loop spans 15 amino acids. V gave up 6 bases and J gave up 1 base; unmatched junction bases: 6. Addition of a universal primer site occurred through template switching, and cDNA carried unique molecular identifiers. A single record per CDR3 protein comes from TCRdb applying MiXCR to the 5' RACE reads. The table lists 270,000 or so distinct CDR3 sequences, roughly 8.7% of them singletons. This sample was shared with a second study, whose subject was yellow fever vaccine responses in identical twins.

This sequence was found in a woman under 30 in good health. This rearrangement joins TRBV29-1 to TRBJ2-1; 10 nucleotides match TRBD2. Sequencing was performed on CD8+ T cells sorted from blood. The CDR3 DNA reads as TGCAGCGTAGCCAGCGGGGGGGGGTCCTACAATGAGCAGTTCTTC. This codes for CSVASGGGSYNEQFF.